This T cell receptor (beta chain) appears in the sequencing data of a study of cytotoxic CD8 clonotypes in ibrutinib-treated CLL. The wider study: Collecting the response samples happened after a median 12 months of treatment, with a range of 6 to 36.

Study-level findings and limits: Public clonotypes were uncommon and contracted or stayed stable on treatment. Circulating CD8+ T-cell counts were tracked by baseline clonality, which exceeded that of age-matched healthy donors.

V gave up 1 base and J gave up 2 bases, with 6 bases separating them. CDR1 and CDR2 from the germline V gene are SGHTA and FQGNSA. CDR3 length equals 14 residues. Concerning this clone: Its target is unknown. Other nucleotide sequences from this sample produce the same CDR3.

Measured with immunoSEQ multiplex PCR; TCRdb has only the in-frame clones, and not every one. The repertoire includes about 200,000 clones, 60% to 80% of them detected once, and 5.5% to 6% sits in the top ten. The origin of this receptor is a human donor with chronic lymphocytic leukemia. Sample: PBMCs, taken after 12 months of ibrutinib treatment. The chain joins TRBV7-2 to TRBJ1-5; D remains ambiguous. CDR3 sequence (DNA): TGTGCCAGCAGCTTAGACAGTGGCAATCAGCCCCAGCATTTT. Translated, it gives CASSLDSGNQPQHF.